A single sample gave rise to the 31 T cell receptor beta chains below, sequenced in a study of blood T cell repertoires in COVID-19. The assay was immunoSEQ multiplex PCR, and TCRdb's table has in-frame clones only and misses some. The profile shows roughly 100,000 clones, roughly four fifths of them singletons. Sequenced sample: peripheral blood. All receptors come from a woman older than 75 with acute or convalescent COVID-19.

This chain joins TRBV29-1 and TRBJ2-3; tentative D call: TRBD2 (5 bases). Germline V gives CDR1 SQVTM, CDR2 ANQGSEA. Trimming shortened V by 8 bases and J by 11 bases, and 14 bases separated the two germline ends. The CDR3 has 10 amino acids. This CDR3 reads CSSGGLLQYF. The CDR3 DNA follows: TGCAGCTCAGGTGGACTGCTGCAGTATTTT.

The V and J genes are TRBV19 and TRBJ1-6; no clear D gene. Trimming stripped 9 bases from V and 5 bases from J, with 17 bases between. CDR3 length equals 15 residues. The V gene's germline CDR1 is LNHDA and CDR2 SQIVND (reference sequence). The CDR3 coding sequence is TGTGCCAGCTCCCAAAGAATAGAAGATAATTCACCCCTCCACTTT. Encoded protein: CASSQRIEDNSPLHF. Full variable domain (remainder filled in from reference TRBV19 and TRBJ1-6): DGGITQSPKYLFRKEGQNVTLSCEQNLNHDAMYWYRQDPGQGLRLIYYSQIVNDFQKGDIAEGYSVSREKKESFPLTVTSAQKNPTAFYLCASSQRIEDNSPLHFGNGTRLTVT.

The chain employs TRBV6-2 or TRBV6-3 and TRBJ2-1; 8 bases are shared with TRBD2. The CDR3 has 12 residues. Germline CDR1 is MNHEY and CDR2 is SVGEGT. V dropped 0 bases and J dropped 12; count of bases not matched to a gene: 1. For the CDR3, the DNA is TGTGCCAGCAGTTACTCCCTAGCGGGGCAGTTCTTC. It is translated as CASSYSLAGQFF.

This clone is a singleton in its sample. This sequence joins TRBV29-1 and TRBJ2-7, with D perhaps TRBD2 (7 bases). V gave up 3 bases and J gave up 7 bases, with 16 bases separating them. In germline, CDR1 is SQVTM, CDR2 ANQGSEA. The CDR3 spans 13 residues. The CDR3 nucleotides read TGCAGCGTTGAGGGGGGGGCCAGGCGGGAGCAGTACTTC. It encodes CSVEGGARREQYF.

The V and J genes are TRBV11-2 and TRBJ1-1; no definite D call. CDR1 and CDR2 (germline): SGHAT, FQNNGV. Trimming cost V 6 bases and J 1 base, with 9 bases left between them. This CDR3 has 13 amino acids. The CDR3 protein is CASRQQPNTEAFF. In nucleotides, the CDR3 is TGTGCCAGCAGACAACAACCGAACACTGAAGCTTTCTTT.

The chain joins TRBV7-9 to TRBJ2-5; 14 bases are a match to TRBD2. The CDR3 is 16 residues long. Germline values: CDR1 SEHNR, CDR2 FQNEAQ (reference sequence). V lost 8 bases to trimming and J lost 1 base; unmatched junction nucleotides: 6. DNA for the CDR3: TGTGCCAGCTCGGGACTAGCGGGAGCTCCCCAAGAGACCCAGTACTTC. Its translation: CASSGLAGAPQETQYF. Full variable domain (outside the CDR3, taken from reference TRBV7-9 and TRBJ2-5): DTGVSQNPRHKITKRGQNVTFRCDPISEHNRLYWYRQTLGQGPEFLTYFQNEAQLEKSRLLSDRFSAERPKGSFSTLEIQRTEQGDSAMYLCASSGLAGAPQETQYFGPGTRLLVL.

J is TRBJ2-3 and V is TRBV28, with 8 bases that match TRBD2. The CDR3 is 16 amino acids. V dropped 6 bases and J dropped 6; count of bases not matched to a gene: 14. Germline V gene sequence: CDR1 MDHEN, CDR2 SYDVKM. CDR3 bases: TGTGCCAGCAGCCCCCCCACTAGCGGAACTACCGATACGCAGTATTTT. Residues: CASSPPTSGTTDTQYF.

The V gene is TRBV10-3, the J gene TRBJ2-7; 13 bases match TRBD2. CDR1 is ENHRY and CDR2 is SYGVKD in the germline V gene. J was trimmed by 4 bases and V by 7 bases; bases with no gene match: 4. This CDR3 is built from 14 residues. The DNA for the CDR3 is TGTGCCATCATGGAGACTAGCGGGAGGTACGAGCAGTACTTC. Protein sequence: CAIMETSGRYEQYF.

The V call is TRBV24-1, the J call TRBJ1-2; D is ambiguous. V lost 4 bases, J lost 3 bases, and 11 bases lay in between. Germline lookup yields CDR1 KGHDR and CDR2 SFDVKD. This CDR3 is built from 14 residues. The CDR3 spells CATSEEGMDYGYTF. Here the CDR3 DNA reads TGTGCCACCAGTGAAGAGGGTATGGACTATGGCTACACCTTC.

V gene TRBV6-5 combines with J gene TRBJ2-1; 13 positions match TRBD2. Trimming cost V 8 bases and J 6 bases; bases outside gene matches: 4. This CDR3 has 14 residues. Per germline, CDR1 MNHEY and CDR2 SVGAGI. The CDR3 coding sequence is TGTGCCAGCCTTAGGACTAGCGGGAGCAATGAGCAGTTCTTC. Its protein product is CASLRTSGSNEQFF.

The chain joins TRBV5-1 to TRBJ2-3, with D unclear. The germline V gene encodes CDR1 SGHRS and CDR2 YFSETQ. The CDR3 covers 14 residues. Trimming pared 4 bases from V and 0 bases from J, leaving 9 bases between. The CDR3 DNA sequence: TGCGCCAGCAGCCCAGCGAAAAGCACAGATACGCAGTATTTT. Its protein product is CASSPAKSTDTQYF.

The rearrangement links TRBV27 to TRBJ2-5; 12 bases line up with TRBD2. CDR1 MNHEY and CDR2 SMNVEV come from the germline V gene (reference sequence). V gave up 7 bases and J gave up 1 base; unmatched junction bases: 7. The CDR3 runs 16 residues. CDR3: CASISLAGGSQETQYF. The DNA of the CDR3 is TGTGCCAGCATTTCGCTAGCGGGAGGGTCCCAAGAGACCCAGTACTTC.

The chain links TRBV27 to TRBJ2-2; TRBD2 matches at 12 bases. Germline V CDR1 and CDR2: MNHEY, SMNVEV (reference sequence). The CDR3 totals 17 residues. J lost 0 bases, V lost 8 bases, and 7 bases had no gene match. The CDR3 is CASLTSGSFPNTGELFF. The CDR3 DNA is TGTGCCAGCCTGACTAGCGGGAGTTTTCCGAACACCGGGGAGCTGTTTTTT.

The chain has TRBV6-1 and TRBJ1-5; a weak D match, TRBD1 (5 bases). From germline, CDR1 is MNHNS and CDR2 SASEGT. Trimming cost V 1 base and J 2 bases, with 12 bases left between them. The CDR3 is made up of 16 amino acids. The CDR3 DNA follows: TGTGCCAGCAGTGAAGGATGGGGCGCGGGCAATCAGCCCCAGCATTTT. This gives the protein CASSEGWGAGNQPQHF.

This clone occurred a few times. The CDR3 region has the DNA TGTGCCAGCAGCTCGACAGGGACGAGCAATGAGCAGTTCTTC. It is translated as CASSSTGTSNEQFF. This sequence joins TRBV11-3 and TRBJ2-1, with 7 bases aligning to TRBD1. Germline trimming cut 4 bases from V and 6 bases from J; bases unmatched to any gene: 6. Germline V CDR1 and CDR2: SGHNT, YENEEA. The CDR3 has 14 amino acids.

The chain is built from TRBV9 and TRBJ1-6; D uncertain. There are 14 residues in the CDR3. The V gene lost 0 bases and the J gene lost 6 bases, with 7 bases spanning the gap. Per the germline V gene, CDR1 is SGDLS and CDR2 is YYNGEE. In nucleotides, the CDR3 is TGTGCCAGCAGCGTAGATTCTTTTAATTCACCCCTCCACTTT. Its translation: CASSVDSFNSPLHF.

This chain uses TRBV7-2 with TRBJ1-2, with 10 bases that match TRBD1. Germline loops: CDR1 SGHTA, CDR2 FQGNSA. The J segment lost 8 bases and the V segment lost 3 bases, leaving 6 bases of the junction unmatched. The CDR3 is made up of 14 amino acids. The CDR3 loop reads CASSLPDRGPGYTF. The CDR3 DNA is TGTGCCAGCAGCTTGCCTGACAGGGGGCCCGGCTACACCTTC.

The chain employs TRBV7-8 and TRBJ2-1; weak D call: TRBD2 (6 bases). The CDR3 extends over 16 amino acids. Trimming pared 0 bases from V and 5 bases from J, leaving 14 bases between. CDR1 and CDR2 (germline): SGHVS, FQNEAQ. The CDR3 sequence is CASSLALAPIHNEQFF. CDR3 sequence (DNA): TGTGCCAGCAGCTTAGCGCTAGCGCCTATCCACAATGAGCAGTTCTTC. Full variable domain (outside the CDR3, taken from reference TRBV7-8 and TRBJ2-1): GAGVSQSPRYKVAKRGQDVALRCDPISGHVSLFWYQQALGQGPEFLTYFQNEAQLDKSGLPSDRFFAERPEGSVSTLKIQRTQQEDSAVYLCASSLALAPIHNEQFFGPGTRLTVL.

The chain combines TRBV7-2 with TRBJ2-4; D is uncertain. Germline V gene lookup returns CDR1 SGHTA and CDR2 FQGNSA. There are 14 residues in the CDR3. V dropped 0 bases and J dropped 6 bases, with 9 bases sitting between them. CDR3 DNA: TGTGCCAGCAGCTTAGCTAGCCAGACAAACATTCAGTACTTC. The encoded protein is CASSLASQTNIQYF.

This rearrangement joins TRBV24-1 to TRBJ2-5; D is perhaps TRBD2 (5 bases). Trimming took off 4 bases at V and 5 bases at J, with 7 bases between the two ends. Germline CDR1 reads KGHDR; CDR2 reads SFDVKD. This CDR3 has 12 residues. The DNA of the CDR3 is TGTGCCACCAGTGACGCGGGTGAGACCCAGTACTTC. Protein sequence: CATSDAGETQYF.

In DNA form, the CDR3 reads TGTGCCAGTGGAAGACAGGGAGACGGGTACGAGCAGTACTTC. This encodes CASGRQGDGYEQYF. The V call is TRBV19, the J call TRBJ2-7; 7 bases align to TRBD1. The V gene's germline CDR1 is LNHDA and CDR2 SQIVND (reference sequence). The trim removed 8 bases at V and 4 bases at J, leaving 11 bases unmatched. This CDR3 has 14 amino acids.

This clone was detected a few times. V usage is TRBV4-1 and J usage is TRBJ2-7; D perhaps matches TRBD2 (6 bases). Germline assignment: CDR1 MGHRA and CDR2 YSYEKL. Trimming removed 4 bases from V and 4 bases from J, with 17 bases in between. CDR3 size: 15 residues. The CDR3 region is CASSRDFEASYEQYF. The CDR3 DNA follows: TGCGCCAGCAGCCGGGACTTCGAAGCGTCGTACGAGCAGTACTTC.

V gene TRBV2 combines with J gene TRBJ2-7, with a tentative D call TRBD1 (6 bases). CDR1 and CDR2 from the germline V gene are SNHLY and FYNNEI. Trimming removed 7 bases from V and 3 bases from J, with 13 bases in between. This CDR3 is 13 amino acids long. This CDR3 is CASTEGDGYEQYV. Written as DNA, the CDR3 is TGTGCCAGCACCGAGGGGGATGGCTACGAGCAGTACGTC.

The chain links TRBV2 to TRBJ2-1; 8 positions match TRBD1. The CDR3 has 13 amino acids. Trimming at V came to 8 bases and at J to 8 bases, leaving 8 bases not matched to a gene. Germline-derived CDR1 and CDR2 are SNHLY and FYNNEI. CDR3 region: CASRGQGGDEQFF. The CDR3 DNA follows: TGTGCCAGCCGCGGACAGGGAGGCGATGAGCAGTTCTTC. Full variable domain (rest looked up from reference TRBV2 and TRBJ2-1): EPEVTQTPSHQVTQMGQEVILRCVPISNHLYFYWYRQILGQKVEFLVSFYNNEISEKSEIFDDQFSVERPDGSNFTLKIRSTKLEDSAMYFCASRGQGGDEQFFGPGTRLTVL.

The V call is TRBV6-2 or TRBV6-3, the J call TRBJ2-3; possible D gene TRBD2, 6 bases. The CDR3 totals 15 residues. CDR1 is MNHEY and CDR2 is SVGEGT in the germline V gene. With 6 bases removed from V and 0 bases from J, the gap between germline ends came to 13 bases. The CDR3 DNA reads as TGTGCCAGCAGCTCACGACTAGAAAGCACAGATACGCAGTATTTT. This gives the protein CASSSRLESTDTQYF.

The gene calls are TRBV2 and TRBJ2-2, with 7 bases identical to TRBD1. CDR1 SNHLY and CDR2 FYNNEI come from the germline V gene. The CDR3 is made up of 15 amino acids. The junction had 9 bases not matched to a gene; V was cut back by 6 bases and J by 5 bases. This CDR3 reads CASRDEIRGTGELFF. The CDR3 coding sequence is TGTGCCAGCAGGGATGAGATCAGGGGGACCGGGGAGCTGTTTTTT.

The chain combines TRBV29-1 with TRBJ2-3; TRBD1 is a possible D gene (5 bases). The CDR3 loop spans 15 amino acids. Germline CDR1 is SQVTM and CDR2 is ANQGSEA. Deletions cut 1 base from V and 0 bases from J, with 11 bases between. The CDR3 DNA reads TGCAGCGTTGAAGGGACACGTGCTAGCACAGATACGCAGTATTTT. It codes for CSVEGTRASTDTQYF.

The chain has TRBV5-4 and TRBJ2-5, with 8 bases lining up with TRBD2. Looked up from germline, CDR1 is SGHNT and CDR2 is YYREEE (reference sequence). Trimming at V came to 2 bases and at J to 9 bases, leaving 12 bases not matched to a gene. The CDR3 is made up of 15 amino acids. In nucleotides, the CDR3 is TGTGCCAGCAGCTTAAGGCGGGGGGCCCCCACGGCCCAGTACTTC. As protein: CASSLRRGAPTAQYF. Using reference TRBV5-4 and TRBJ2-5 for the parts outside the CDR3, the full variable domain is ETGVTQSPTHLIKTRGQQVTLRCSSQSGHNTVSWYQQALGQGPQFIFQYYREEENGRGNFPPRFSGLQFPNYSSELNVNALELDDSALYLCASSLRRGAPTAQYFGPGTRLLVL.

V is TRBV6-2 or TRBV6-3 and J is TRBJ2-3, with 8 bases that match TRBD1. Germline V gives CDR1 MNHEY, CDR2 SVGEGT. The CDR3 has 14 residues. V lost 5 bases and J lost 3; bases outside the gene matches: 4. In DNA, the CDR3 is TGTGCCAGCAGTGGACAGGGAGAGACAGATACGCAGTATTTT. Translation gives CASSGQGETDTQYF.

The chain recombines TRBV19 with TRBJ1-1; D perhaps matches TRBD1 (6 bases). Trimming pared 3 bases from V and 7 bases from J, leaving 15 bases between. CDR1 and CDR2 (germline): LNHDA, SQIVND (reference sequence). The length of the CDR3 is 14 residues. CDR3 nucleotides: TGTGCCAGTAGTATCTGGGGGCCCTTGGGTGAAGCTTTCTTT. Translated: CASSIWGPLGEAFF.

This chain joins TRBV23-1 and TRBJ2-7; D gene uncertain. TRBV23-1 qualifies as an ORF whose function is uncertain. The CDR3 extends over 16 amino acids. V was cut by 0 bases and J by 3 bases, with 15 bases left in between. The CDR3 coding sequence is TGCGCCAGCAGTCAATCATTACAGCTAACTTTCTACGAGCAGTACGTC. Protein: CASSQSLQLTFYEQYV.